These T cell receptor beta chains were read from a single sample in a study of regulatory T cells in long-lasting Graves disease. Each CDR3 protein gets one entry after TCRdb re-called the multiplex PCR reads with MiXCR. The table shows 450,000 to 650,000 distinct CDR3 sequences, with about 16% occurring only once. The same data also went into a second study, on T cells in Graves' hyperthyroidism and ophthalmopathy.

This sample comprised peripheral blood mononuclear cells (PBMCs), obtained at new diagnosis, from a patient treated with antithyroid drugs. These receptors were obtained from a woman aged 35 to 60 with Graves disease. Each CDR3 is given with its conserved first and last residue. D genes are given only for firm matches. A clone size is listed for some rows: how often the clone was seen (once, few, many), or a class if it is expanded.

CDR3nt	CDR3aa	v_gene	j_gene	d_gene	abundance
TGTGCCAGCAGCTTAGCCAGATATGAGACCCAGTACTTC	CASSLARYETQYF	TRBV7-2	TRBJ2-5	-	few
TGTGCCAGCAGCTTGGGGACAGGGGTATCGACAGATACGCAGTATTTT	CASSLGTGVSTDTQYF	TRBV7-2	TRBJ2-3	TRBD1	many
TGCAGTGCTAGGTGGGGACAGGGGGGCTACAATGAGCAGTTCTTC	CSARWGQGGYNEQFF	TRBV20-1	TRBJ2-1	TRBD1	many
TGCGCCAGCAGCTTGGGACAGGGGGTCGACGAGCAGTACTTC	CASSLGQGVDEQYF	TRBV5-1	TRBJ2-7	TRBD1	few
TGTGCCAGCAGCTTAGGAAGCAGGGCCAGAGCAAGTTCACCCCTCCACTTT	CASSLGSRARASSPLHF	TRBV11-2	TRBJ1-6	-	-
TGTGCCAGCAGCACGGCCTGGACTAGCGGGCGACCCTACGAGCAGTACTTC	CASSTAWTSGRPYEQYF	TRBV5-6	TRBJ2-7	TRBD2	many
TGTGCCAGCAGCGTAGAAGAGGGGCCAGCAACTAATGAAAAACTGTTTTTT	CASSVEEGPATNEKLFF	TRBV9	TRBJ1-4	-	few
TGTGCCAGCAGGGGACAGCCTATGAACACTGAAGCTTTCTTT	CASRGQPMNTEAFF	TRBV12-3/TRBV12-4	TRBJ1-1	TRBD1	once
TGTGCCAGCAGTCCCTCCCGGCGGATCTGGAACACTGAAGCTTTCTTT	CASSPSRRIWNTEAFF	TRBV12-3/TRBV12-4	TRBJ1-1	-	many
TGTGCCAGCAGTCCGGGGACAGGGGAGAGTGGCTACACCTTC	CASSPGTGESGYTF	TRBV2	TRBJ1-2	TRBD1	many
TGTGCCAGCAGCTCCGAGGGAGCTAGTTACAACATTCAGTACTTC	CASSSEGASYNIQYF	TRBV9	TRBJ2-4	-	few
TGTGCCATCAGCCCGGGACTAGCGGGGGGGCTCACCGGGGAGCTGTTTTTT	CAISPGLAGGLTGELFF	TRBV10-3	TRBJ2-2	TRBD2	-
TGTGCCTGGAGGATCCCTGAGGTCGGGGAGCTGTTTTTT	CAWRIPEVGELFF	TRBV30	TRBJ2-2	-	many
TGTGCCACCAGTGATTTAGGTCAGGGGGAGTATGAGCAGTTCTTC	CATSDLGQGEYEQFF	TRBV24-1	TRBJ2-1	TRBD1	many
TGCAGTGCCACGACAGGGAAGAACACCGGGGAGCTGTTTTTT	CSATTGKNTGELFF	TRBV20-1	TRBJ2-2	TRBD1	few
TGTGCCAGTAGCGCTACTGTTAGGACTGATTACTACGAGCAGTACTTC	CASSATVRTDYYEQYF	TRBV19	TRBJ2-7	-	-
TGTGCCAGCTCGCCTTCCTACGAGCGGTACTTC	CASSPSYERYF	TRBV18	TRBJ2-7	-	-
TGTGCCAGCATTGGGCGGGGGAACTCCTACGAGCAGTACTTC	CASIGRGNSYEQYF	TRBV6-2/TRBV6-3	TRBJ2-7	TRBD2	many
TGTGCCAGCAGCCACCGCTTCAGGGACACTGAAGCTTTCTTT	CASSHRFRDTEAFF	TRBV7-2	TRBJ1-1	-	many
TGTGCCAGCAGCATCGGACAGGGAAACATTCAGTACTTC	CASSIGQGNIQYF	TRBV7-2	TRBJ2-4	TRBD1	few
TGTGCCAGCAGCCAAGATGATGGAGATACGCAGTATTTT	CASSQDDGDTQYF	TRBV14	TRBJ2-3	-	-
TGTGCCAGCAGCTTAGATTACCTAAACACTGAAGCTTTCTTT	CASSLDYLNTEAFF	TRBV7-9	TRBJ1-1	-	-
TGTGCTAGTCTTGCGGGCACGGGTTCACCCCTCCACTTT	CASLAGTGSPLHF	TRBV12-5	TRBJ1-6	-	-
TGTGCCAGCAGCTTAGCGGGGAGAGGACAGGGTCCCGATGAGCAGTTCTTC	CASSLAGRGQGPDEQFF	TRBV7-6	TRBJ2-1	TRBD1	-
TGCGCCAGCAGCTTGGGCTGGAGGGGGAACACTGAAGCTTTCTTT	CASSLGWRGNTEAFF	TRBV5-1	TRBJ1-1	-	many
TGTGCCAGCGGCCCTCAGGGTTACGATCAGCCCCAGCATTTT	CASGPQGYDQPQHF	TRBV27	TRBJ1-5	-	many
TGTGCCAGCAGCTTAGAAGCCGGGACACTGAACACTGAAGCTTTCTTT	CASSLEAGTLNTEAFF	TRBV11-2	TRBJ1-1	-	many
TGTGCCAGCAGTTACTCTTCGGATCCGGGCACTGAAGCTTTCTTT	CASSYSSDPGTEAFF	TRBV6-5	TRBJ1-1	-	-
TGCAGTGCTAGCGGGGTTAACTACGAGCAGTACTTC	CSASGVNYEQYF	TRBV20-1	TRBJ2-7	-	many
TGTGCCAGCAGCTTATGGGTGATGGACACTGAAGCTTTCTTT	CASSLWVMDTEAFF	TRBV7-8	TRBJ1-1	-	many
TGTGCCAGCAGCCAAGGGCCGACTAGCGGGGGGTCCTACAATGAGCAGTTCTTC	CASSQGPTSGGSYNEQFF	TRBV3-1	TRBJ2-1	TRBD2	many
TGTGCCAGCAGCTTCCTAGCGGAGGTCACCTACGAGCAGTACTTC	CASSFLAEVTYEQYF	TRBV7-2	TRBJ2-7	TRBD2	few
TGTGCCAGCAGTGCAGGGGGAGAAAACACCATATATTTT	CASSAGGENTIYF	TRBV12-3/TRBV12-4	TRBJ1-3	TRBD1	-
TGTGCCAGCAGCTTGGAACTAGCGGGGGGCCCGAGGGATACGCAGTATTTT	CASSLELAGGPRDTQYF	TRBV5-4	TRBJ2-3	TRBD2	few
TGCAGTGCTAGAGCCAGGGGATACACTGAAGCTTTCTTT	CSARARGYTEAFF	TRBV20-1	TRBJ1-1	-	many
TGTGCCAGCAGACCGGGACAGGGGGATGCAGGCAATCAGCCCCAGCATTTT	CASRPGQGDAGNQPQHF	TRBV28	TRBJ1-5	TRBD1	-
TGTGCCAGCAGAGTTGAATCCGGGACAGGGGGCTTACTCAGCTATGGCTACACCTTC	CASRVESGTGGLLSYGYTF	TRBV12-3/TRBV12-4	TRBJ1-2	TRBD1	many
TGTGCCAGCAGCACCCGCGGGGTAGCGGGGTCTGATGAGCAGTTCTTC	CASSTRGVAGSDEQFF	TRBV9	TRBJ2-1	TRBD2	-
TGTGCCAGCAGTTCCGGGACAGGGGGCACAGATACGCAGTATTTT	CASSSGTGGTDTQYF	TRBV5-1	TRBJ2-3	TRBD1	many
TGTGCCAGTAGTATGGCTATGGGCGCCTCGGGGGCAGATACGCAGTATTTT	CASSMAMGASGADTQYF	TRBV19	TRBJ2-3	-	few
TGCGCCAGCAGGGATACCGGGACAGGGTCCCCCGGGGAGCTGTTTTTT	CASRDTGTGSPGELFF	TRBV5-1	TRBJ2-2	TRBD1	few
TGTGCCAGCAGATTCGGCAAGCAAGGGTATGGCTACACCTTC	CASRFGKQGYGYTF	TRBV2	TRBJ1-2	-	many
TGTGCCACTCGGGGGCTCAACAATGAGCAGTTCTTC	CATRGLNNEQFF	TRBV28	TRBJ2-1	-	-
TGTGCCAGCAGTTACTCCCAACGCGGTTCAGGGATGGCCTACGAGCAGTACTTC	CASSYSQRGSGMAYEQYF	TRBV6-2/TRBV6-3	TRBJ2-7	-	many
TGTGCCAGCAGCCCTCGACAGGGGGCTGGCCGCACTGAAGCTTTCTTT	CASSPRQGAGRTEAFF	TRBV12-3/TRBV12-4	TRBJ1-1	TRBD1	-
TGTGCCAGCCACTCAGGACTAGCGGGGGGACTACACCAAGAGACCCAGTACTTC	CASHSGLAGGLHQETQYF	TRBV19	TRBJ2-5	TRBD2	few
TGTGCCAGTAGTGCGACAGGGCCAAATTCACCCCTCCACTTT	CASSATGPNSPLHF	TRBV19	TRBJ1-6	TRBD1	few
TGTGCCAGCACCCCGCTGCGGACCGGGGAGCTGTTTTTT	CASTPLRTGELFF	TRBV12-3/TRBV12-4	TRBJ2-2	-	many
TGTGCTAGTGGCCGTGCCGGGACTAGCGGACCAGATACGCAGTATTTT	CASGRAGTSGPDTQYF	TRBV12-5	TRBJ2-3	TRBD2	few
TGCGCCAGCAGAATGGGACAGGGGAGTATCAATGGCTACACCTTC	CASRMGQGSINGYTF	TRBV5-1	TRBJ1-2	TRBD1	many
TGTGCCAGCAGTTACTCGAGGGGGCCGAGTAATTCACCCCTCCACTTT	CASSYSRGPSNSPLHF	TRBV6-2/TRBV6-3	TRBJ1-6	TRBD1	-
TGTGCCAGCAGCTTTCGGACAGAAGCTAACTATGGCTACACCTTC	CASSFRTEANYGYTF	TRBV7-2	TRBJ1-2	-	many
TGTGCCAGCTCACCCAAGACAGGGGGTGGAAATGAAAAACTGTTTTTT	CASSPKTGGGNEKLFF	TRBV18	TRBJ1-4	TRBD1	-
TGTGCCAGCAGCTTCTCGACAGGGTCCTATAATTCACCCCTCCACTTT	CASSFSTGSYNSPLHF	TRBV7-2	TRBJ1-6	TRBD1	-
TGTGCCAGTGCATCAGAGGTCCAGGATCAGCCCCAGCATTTT	CASASEVQDQPQHF	TRBV6-1	TRBJ1-5	-	many
TGTGCCAGCAGTTACGCCGCGGTTGCGTCGGGGGCGCCGGCACCCCTCCACTTT	CASSYAAVASGAPAPLHF	TRBV6-5	TRBJ1-6	-	many
TGTGCCAGCAGCAATATTACCGATCCTAGCGGGGGGTACGAGCAGTACTTC	CASSNITDPSGGYEQYF	TRBV7-3	TRBJ2-7	TRBD2	-
TGTGCCACCAGTGCCCTTGGGGGCGGCGAGCAGTTCTTC	CATSALGGGEQFF	TRBV24-1	TRBJ2-1	-	-
TGTGCCAGCAGTTCCGACAGCAGGTTCGAGCAGTACTTC	CASSSDSRFEQYF	TRBV28	TRBJ2-7	-	many